This TCR beta chain was sequenced during a study of regulatory T cells in long-lasting Graves disease (dated by TCRdb to about 2021). Context from the whole study: Patients with newly diagnosed Graves' disease had been on antithyroid drugs for under 3 months. The study was registered as a clinical trial and conducted in China. Patients with persistent Graves' disease were compared with patients with newly diagnosed Graves' disease using TCR sequencing and RNA sequencing of peripheral blood. A total of roughly 33 samples were covered by TCR sequencing, comprising some 13 persistent and approximately 20 newly diagnosed Graves' disease patients.

This clonotype was seen repeatedly, ten times or more. Its recognized antigen is unknown. Base qualities are not recorded, but no much larger clone differs from it by a single base. The CDR1 and CDR2 encoded by the germline V gene (reference sequence) are DFQATT and SNEGSKA. V sheds 1 base and J sheds 1 base, leaving 4 bases between their ends. The CDR3 runs 12 amino acids, cysteine and phenylalanine included. Only the CDR3 portion is preserved as DNA: 36 bases, with reading frame beginning at the first base. The library was prepared using multiplex PCR. The reads were generated on an Illumina HiSeq 4000. CDR3 regions were amplified by Arm-PCR with iRepertoire HTBI primers to construct TCR beta libraries. Gel purification was performed on PCR products prior to sequencing. In the original analysis: Gene usage analysis of CDR3 amino acid clonotypes relied on the approximately 62 TRBV and 14 TRBJ segments identified across samples. Filtered high-quality paired reads were merged into contigs using COPE and FqMerger. BLAST was used to align contigs to IMGT TRBV, TRBD and TRBJ reference genes, with CDR3 defined following IMGT. Clonotypes above 0.1% frequency were classified as highly expanded clones. Shannon entropy was used to measure repertoire diversity, and the Gini coefficient was used to measure V-J evenness. A clonotype found in more than one individual was treated as public. TCRdb reprocessed the public reads (quality trimming at Q25 with fastp, clone calling with MiXCR) and kept in-frame beta chains. CDR3 protein sequences are deduplicated, and each keeps its most common genes and DNA. TCRdb, rather than the study authors, made the V and J calls. The sample yields approximately 480,000 distinct CDR3 sequences; about 17% were counted once. Approximately 12% of the sample rests with the top ten.

The investigation overall reported the following: Compared with newly diagnosed patients, persistent Graves' disease patients had lower TCR Shannon entropy and fewer highly expanded clones, which suggests clonal expansion. Only the TCR beta chain was sequenced and analyzed. Persistent disease showed preferential use of TRBV28, TRBJ1-2 and TRBJ2-5, whereas newly diagnosed disease favored TRBV20-1 and TRBJ2-1. The small sample size was acknowledged by the authors as a limitation that may reduce accuracy. The study examined only peripheral blood because the primary lesion, thyroid tissue, could not be accessed. More public clonotypes were shared among persistent patients (roughly 2,900) than among newly diagnosed patients (roughly 960).

Read against the paper, the sample's time point label means: newly diagnosed GD, antithyroid drugs for less than 3 months. For both TCR sequencing and RNA sequencing, RNA was extracted from PBMCs using TRIzol. The diagnosis of Graves' disease was made according to American Thyroid Association guidelines. Patients were recruited from an endocrinology department in Xi'an, China. Each patient gave around 9.2 milliliters of peripheral blood, collected in an EDTA anticoagulant tube. Ficoll Paque Plus density gradient separation was used to isolate PBMCs, and no further T cell sorting was done. RNA quality was checked with an Agilent 2100 Bioanalyzer and agarose gel, and concentration with a NanoDrop 2000. In addition, the sample was reused for a study of T cells in Graves' hyperthyroidism and ophthalmopathy. The second study reports: Stable Graves' hyperthyroidism was defined as no progression to ophthalmopathy during 18 months of follow-up. Hyperthyroidism patients were aged 18 to 65 years and newly diagnosed, with disease duration of less than 2 months. Patients with uncontrolled infections, other autoimmune diseases, pregnancy or lactation were excluded. Diagnoses were based on clinical symptoms, serum thyroxine and TRAb, thyroid ultrasound and orbital computed tomography. For the first round of RT-PCR on the TCR CDR3, the HTBI primer set was used together with the Qiagen OneStep RT-PCR kit. Most expanded thyroid clonotypes (frequency above 0.001) were also found in blood, which suggests that blood repertoires may mirror thyroid immune responses. In cross-validation, a model built on a 13 V-J signature told ophthalmopathy apart from stable hyperthyroidism with 85% to 90% sensitivity and around 84% specificity, and in testing the same model reached 80%/75%. In validation, the model predicted progression to ophthalmopathy with 65% to 71% sensitivity and about 73% specificity, a median of 6.5 months before onset. To identify distinguishing TCR V-J signatures, a discovery cohort of 95 to 100 patients was used, comprising 43 with Graves' ophthalmopathy and approximately 57 with stable Graves' hyperthyroidism. Prospective prediction of ophthalmopathy was tested in an independent validation cohort consisting of 18 to 20 hyperthyroidism patients and some 15 patients who later progressed to ophthalmopathy. The roughly 94 discovery patients were randomly divided into training and test sets at a 7:3 ratio. Thyroid tissue and blood T-cell repertoires from over 5 Graves' hyperthyroidism patients were also compared in the study. Once sampling was done, hyperthyroidism patients were given methimazole at a starting dose of 30 mg daily, whereas ophthalmopathy patients were given high-dose intravenous methylprednisolone. Libraries were constructed in a second round of multiplex PCR, after which size selection and purification were carried out. Libraries were sequenced paired-end with 100 bp reads on an Illumina HiSeq2000. SOAPnuke was used to process the raw data, with reads discarded if the reads contained adapters or uncalled bases, had a mean Phred below 15, or lacked an exact constant-primer or identifier match. High-quality paired reads were merged using COPE v1.2.5, and each unique nucleotide sequence was defined as a clonotype. Clonotypes were aligned to IMGT TRBV, TRBD and TRBJ reference segments using MiTCR v1.1. The analysis was restricted to V-J combinations with a frequency above 0.0001, which together covered over 99% of the repertoires. The TCS score was defined as the ratio of F50 (clonal expansion) to E x V (chaos), calculated using BLOSUM62-based TCRdist between CDR3 peptides within each V-J. Welch's t-statistics and random forest reduced around 520 V-J features to 13, which were used in a naive Bayes classifier (R e1071). No statistical method was used to fix the sample size in advance, and group allocation was not hidden from the investigators. According to the paper, TCR Vbeta CDR3 sequencing was carried out on approximately 140 peripheral blood samples, which came from under 50 ophthalmopathy, 80 or so hyperthyroidism and 17 progressor patients.

The sequenced sample was peripheral blood mononuclear cells (PBMCs), obtained at new diagnosis, from a patient treated with antithyroid drugs. This sequence was found in a man between 35 and 55 years old with Graves disease. Donor details come from another sample of the same person, matched by shared clones. This chain joins TRBV20-1 to TRBJ1-1; too little of a D gene remains to name it. This receptor has the CDR3 CSARGPNTEAFF. The DNA is TGCAGTGCTAGAGGACCGAACACTGAAGCTTTCTTT.